This T cell receptor beta chain was captured by sequencing in a study of cytomegalovirus exposure and HLA in healthy donors. Study results and limitations: Productive status was seen about 87% or about 30% of the time for most TCR beta V segments in an earlier analysis. In a later analysis, across HLA loci, associated TCR counts were highest for DRB1, lowest for HLA-C. Researchers counted some 150 TCR beta chains as cytomegalovirus-associated. In a later analysis, HLA-associated TCR beta chains were more clonally expanded than equally common others.

This clone was counted once. Antigen unknown. V lost 11 bases to trimming and J lost 4 bases, with 14 bases between them. This CDR3 is built from 12 residues. CDR1 MNHEY and CDR2 SMNVEV come from the germline V gene (reference sequence). Primers included in the PCR were 60 Vbeta and 13 Jbeta primers. Clones were read by immunoSEQ multiplex PCR, and TCRdb kept only the in-frame ones, dropping some. The sample lists 80,000 or so clones; under 70% were seen once. The V and J genes are TRBV27 and TRBJ1-2; no firm D call. The sample was PBMCs. The receptor was derived from a woman aged 50 to 60 in good health and CMV-seropositive. The CDR3 nucleotides read TGTGCCGCCCGTGACTCCCTCTATGGCTACACCTTC. This gives the protein CAARDSLYGYTF.